The 18 T cell receptor beta chains below were found in one sample sequenced in a study of T cells in Graves' hyperthyroidism and ophthalmopathy. There were TCR beta CDR3 regions amplified from RNA transcripts. The HTBI primer set served for first-round RT-PCR of the TCR CDR3. TCRdb processed the multiplex PCR reads anew with MiXCR; each CDR3 protein has one entry. The table has around 340,000 distinct CDR3 sequences, 20% to 25% seen once. The specimen sequenced was blood. The receptors were gathered from a woman aged 45-59 years with Graves' hyperthyroidism.

The chain links TRBV28 to TRBJ1-5; unclear D gene. Trimming shortened V by 5 bases and J by 10 bases, and 30 bases separated the two germline ends. This CDR3 has 18 amino acids. CDR1 MDHEN and CDR2 SYDVKM come from the germline V gene. In nucleotides, the CDR3 is TGTGCCAGCAGTCAGAGGCCCCCCGCCGTATCGCTCGTTGGACCCCAGCATTTT. It yields the protein CASSQRPPAVSLVGPQHF.

V gene TRBV15 combines with J gene TRBJ2-5; 11 nucleotides match TRBD1. The CDR3 length is 14 residues. Losses at the gene ends were 3 bases for V and 4 bases for J; bases not matched to a gene: 1. Germline V CDR1 and CDR2: LNHNV, YYDKDF (reference sequence). CDR3: CATSRGQGGETQYF. CDR3 nucleotides: TGTGCCACCAGCAGGGGACAGGGGGGAGAGACCCAGTACTTC.

The CDR3 DNA is TGTGCCAGCAGGGCCCTAGCGGGAGGTTCCTACAATGAGCAGTTCTTC. It translates to CASRALAGGSYNEQFF. V usage is TRBV27 and J usage is TRBJ2-1; 11 bases match TRBD2. Germline V CDR1 and CDR2: MNHEY, SMNVEV (reference sequence). The J segment lost 1 base and the V segment lost 6 bases, leaving 5 bases of the junction unmatched. The CDR3 has 16 amino acids.

This clonotype came up many times. The chain couples TRBV5-1 to TRBJ1-1; TRBD1 agrees at 9 bases. Germline-derived CDR1 and CDR2 are SGHRS and YFSETQ. With V trimmed by 0 bases and J by 3 bases, 3 bases remained unmatched. The CDR3 extends over 15 amino acids. The CDR3 reads CASSLVQGADTEAFF. As DNA, the CDR3 is TGCGCCAGCAGCTTGGTACAGGGGGCAGACACTGAAGCTTTCTTT.

There are many counts of this clonotype. The chain employs TRBV4-1 and TRBJ1-1, with D unresolved. Germline values: CDR1 MGHRA, CDR2 YSYEKL. The V gene lost 1 base and the J gene lost 0 bases, with 9 bases spanning the gap. The CDR3 has 15 amino acids. The CDR3 DNA reads TGCGCCAGCAGCCAAGGACCGAGAATGAACACTGAAGCTTTCTTT. Translating gives CASSQGPRMNTEAFF.

This clonotype came up a few times. The chain has TRBV28 and TRBJ1-1; the D is unclear. Germline assignment: CDR1 MDHEN and CDR2 SYDVKM. The CDR3 runs 15 residues. With 5 bases removed from V and 4 bases from J, the gap between germline ends came to 17 bases. CDR3 amino acids: CASSKPAGKSTEAFF. The CDR3 nucleotides are TGTGCCAGCAGTAAGCCGGCGGGGAAAAGCACTGAAGCTTTCTTT. The variable domain in full, completed from reference TRBV28 and TRBJ1-1, reads DVKVTQSSRYLVKRTGEKVFLECVQDMDHENMFWYRQDPGLGLRLIYFSYDVKMKEKGDIPEGYSVSREKKERFSLILESASTNQTSMYLCASSKPAGKSTEAFFGQGTRLTVV.

This chain links TRBV6-1 with TRBJ2-5; a weak D match, TRBD2 (6 bases). This CDR3 comprises 15 residues. Trimming took off 3 bases at V and 2 bases at J, with 13 bases between the two ends. Germline-derived CDR1 and CDR2 are MNHNS and SASEGT. The CDR3 nucleotides read TGTGCCAGCAGTGACAGTATTGGACTACAAGAGACCCAGTACTTC. It encodes CASSDSIGLQETQYF.

This clonotype has a count of ten or more. J is TRBJ2-1 and V is TRBV7-8, with D perhaps TRBD2 (6 bases). Deletions cut 1 base from V and 3 bases from J, with 10 bases between. Germline CDR1 is SGHVS and CDR2 is FQNEAQ. CDR3 length: 15 residues. For the CDR3, the DNA is TGTGCCAGCAGCTTAGGCCGGGGAGGCTACAATGAGCAGTTCTTC. It codes for CASSLGRGGYNEQFF.

This clonotype was counted a few times. This chain connects TRBV5-1 to TRBJ2-2, with 8 bases aligning to TRBD1. Germline V lookup: CDR1 SGHRS, CDR2 YFSETQ. J lost 3 bases, V lost 6 bases, and 7 bases had no gene match. The CDR3 extends over 15 amino acids. CDR3 DNA sequence: TGCGCCAGCAAATCCGGGACAGGTTACACCGGGGAGCTGTTTTTT. Translated: CASKSGTGYTGELFF. Looking up the rest from reference TRBV5-1 and TRBJ2-2 gives the full variable domain: KAGVTQTPRYLIKTRGQQVTLSCSPISGHRSVSWYQQTPGQGLQFLFEYFSETQRNKGNFPGRFSGRQFSNSRSEMNVSTLELGDSALYLCASKSGTGYTGELFFGEGSRLTVL.

There are a few counts of this clonotype. A much larger clone is a single base away; this may be a read error. Since the CDR3 does not end with the conserved phenylalanine or tryptophan, this likely comes from a read error. The chain couples TRBV3-1 to TRBJ2-5; D is unresolved. This CDR3 comprises 13 residues. Germline loops: CDR1 LGHDT, CDR2 YNNKEL (reference sequence). V was shortened by 7 bases and J by 3 bases, with 12 bases between the two germline ends. The CDR3 is CASTLRVKETQYL. As DNA, the CDR3 is TGTGCCAGCACCTTACGGGTCAAAGAGACCCAGTACCTC.

This clonotype was recorded at least ten times. V is TRBV20-1 and J is TRBJ1-1, with a tentative D call TRBD1 (6 bases). V was cut by 5 bases and J by 3 bases, with 13 bases left in between. The CDR3 has 13 amino acids. Germline CDR1 is DFQATT and CDR2 is SNEGSKA (reference sequence). In nucleotides, the CDR3 is TGCAGTGCTCCTACCTGGACAGACACTGAAGCTTTCTTT. It codes for CSAPTWTDTEAFF.

This rearrangement joins TRBV7-9 to TRBJ2-1; 10 bases align to TRBD2. The CDR3 extends over 14 amino acids. J gave up 8 bases and V 1 base, and 2 bases lay outside the gene matches. CDR1 and CDR2 (germline): SEHNR, FQNEAQ (reference sequence). CDR3 protein: CASSLVGTSDEQFF. The CDR3 DNA is TGTGCCAGCAGCTTAGTGGGGACTAGCGATGAGCAGTTCTTC. The whole variable domain, filled in from reference TRBV7-9 and TRBJ2-1, reads DTGVSQNPRHKITKRGQNVTFRCDPISEHNRLYWYRQTLGQGPEFLTYFQNEAQLEKSRLLSDRFSAERPKGSFSTLEIQRTEQGDSAMYLCASSLVGTSDEQFFGPGTRLTVL.

The sample holds many counts of this clonotype. The rearrangement joins TRBV7-9 to TRBJ2-7; D may correspond to TRBD1 or TRBD2 (5 bases each). The germline gives CDR1 SEHNR, CDR2 FQNEAQ (reference sequence). The CDR3 covers 13 residues. Trimming removed 0 bases at V and 7 bases at J, with 10 bases between. The CDR3 DNA reads as TGTGCCAGCAGCTTAGCCCCCGGGGCGGAGCAGTACTTC. It specifies CASSLAPGAEQYF.

Only a few counts were recorded for this clonotype. V is TRBV28 and J is TRBJ1-2, with a tentative D call TRBD1 (5 bases). CDR1 is MDHEN, CDR2 SYDVKM, per germline. V lost 3 bases, J lost 7 bases, and 15 bases lay in between. CDR3 length equals 14 residues. The CDR3 spells CASSFAGDQAGYTF. CDR3 sequence (DNA): TGTGCCAGCAGTTTCGCCGGGGACCAGGCTGGCTACACCTTC.

The sample holds one count of this clonotype. The chain links TRBV12-3 or TRBV12-4 to TRBJ1-3, with D unclear. This CDR3 has 14 amino acids. Trimming left V 6 bases short and J 0 bases short, with 9 bases between. CDR3 region: CASSRESSGNTIYF. CDR3 coding DNA: TGTGCCAGCAGCAGAGAGAGCTCTGGAAACACCATATATTTT.

The chain recombines TRBV6-1 with TRBJ2-6; a possible D gene is TRBD2 (5 bases). Trimming left V 0 bases short and J 17 bases short, with 14 bases between. Per germline, CDR1 MNHNS and CDR2 SASEGT. The CDR3 has 13 residues. The CDR3 sequence: CASSEARRGAVTF. CDR3 coding DNA: TGTGCCAGCAGTGAAGCACGACGGGGAGCCGTGACTTTC.

This clonotype was seen many times. In nucleotides, the CDR3 is TGTGCCAGCAGCGCGAGGATCGATGTTGGCTACACCTTC. Amino acids: CASSARIDVGYTF. This chain uses TRBV6-1 with TRBJ1-2, with D uncertain. CDR3 size: 13 residues. The V and J ends lost 6 bases and 7 bases respectively, with 15 bases between them. CDR1 is MNHNS, CDR2 SASEGT, per germline.

The chain joins TRBV6-1 to TRBJ1-4; tentative D call: TRBD1 (6 bases). There are 14 residues in the CDR3. The germline gives CDR1 MNHNS, CDR2 SASEGT. Trimming removed 6 bases at V and 6 bases at J, with 14 bases between. The CDR3 DNA follows: TGTGCCAGCAGGCTCAGGGGTATTTATGAAAAACTGTTTTTT. Encoded protein: CASRLRGIYEKLFF.